This TCR beta chain was captured in a study of blood T cell repertoires in COVID-19 (dated by TCRdb to 2020 to 2022). For the wider study: Samples from collaborators originated in the United States, Italy and Spain and spanned both the acute and convalescent phases of COVID-19. The material from the prospective study consisted of cDNA or gDNA derived from T cells, B-cell-depleted T cells, or PBMCs. Deeply sampled blood TCRbeta repertoires from subjects exposed to, actively infected with, or recovered from COVID-19 were included in the dataset. The repertoires were released in a freely available public database meant as a resource for research on the immune response to SARS-CoV-2. Samples came from the ongoing ImmuneRACE study (first 160 participants) plus 1,254 subjects from 6 global collaborators. A de-identified subject ID, COVID-19 status, age in years and sex were almost always included in the sample metadata. Where HLA class I and class II types were available, the types were taken from metadata supplied by the sample provider, not from assay-based typing.

For CDR1 and CDR2, the germline V gene lists MNHEY and SVGAGI. Germline trimming: 5 bases from V, 8 bases from J; junction bases outside gene matches: 6. The CDR3 contains 14 residues, cysteine and phenylalanine counted. CDR3 DNA is the only sequence kept; it has 42 bases, read in frame from the first base. On this clone: It has no known antigen specificity. The input lacks base qualities; no much larger clone sits a single base away.

TCRbeta CDR3 regions were amplified from genomic DNA by means of the immunoSEQ Assay, a bias-controlled multiplex PCR. Turning to the authors' computational methods: The number of nucleated cells in each sample was estimated from the amplification of reference gene primers within the assay. To quantify the absolute abundance of each unique TCRbeta CDR3 rearrangement, sequence reads were collapsed and filtered. Productive Simpson clonality was computed per sample as the square root of Simpson's diversity index over productive rearrangements. The clones in this table, taken by TCRdb from immuneACCESS, are in-frame only. Not every clone is retained; where verified, under half of the shortfall comes from an unresolved V gene, and the cause of the rest is unknown. V and J calls and clone size are as listed in that table; D and trimming were resolved from the DNA. The sample table lists about 210,000 clones, roughly four fifths of them with a count of one. About 12% of the sample lies in the top ten.

Each collaborating institution followed its own protocols to collect whole blood in K2EDTA tubes. Collaborator samples were shipped for TCRbeta analysis as frozen whole blood, isolated PBMCs, or DNA extracted from either sample type. The research as a whole found: The quantity of clinical and demographic metadata differed by source and by participant and was supplied without curation.

The specimen was peripheral blood. The TCR sequence derives from a woman aged 40 to 50 with acute or convalescent COVID-19. Here the chain combines TRBV6-5 and TRBJ2-1; 10 junctional bases match TRBD1. At the DNA level, the sequence is TGTGCCAGCAGTAGGGACAGGGGATCAGATGAGCAGTTCTTC. It codes for CASSRDRGSDEQFF.